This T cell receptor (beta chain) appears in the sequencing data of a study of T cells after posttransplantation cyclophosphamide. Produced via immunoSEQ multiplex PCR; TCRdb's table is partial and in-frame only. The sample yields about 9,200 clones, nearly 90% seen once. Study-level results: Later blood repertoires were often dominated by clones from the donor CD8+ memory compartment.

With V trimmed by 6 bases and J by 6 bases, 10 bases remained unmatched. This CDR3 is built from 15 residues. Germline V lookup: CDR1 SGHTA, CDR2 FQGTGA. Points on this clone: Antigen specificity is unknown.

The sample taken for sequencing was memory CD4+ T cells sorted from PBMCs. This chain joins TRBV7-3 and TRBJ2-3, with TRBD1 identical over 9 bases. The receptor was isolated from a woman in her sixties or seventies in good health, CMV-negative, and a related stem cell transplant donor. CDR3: CASRAGTGRGDTQYF. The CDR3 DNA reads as TGTGCCAGCAGGGCCGGGACAGGGCGCGGGGATACGCAGTATTTT.